This is a list of T cell receptor beta chains from one sample in a study of blood T cell repertoires in COVID-19. Assay: immunoSEQ multiplex PCR; the TCRdb copy retains only in-frame clones and omits some. The table shows 200,000 to 250,000 clones, with about four fifths occurring only once. The material sequenced was peripheral blood. Receptor source: a woman of 80 years or more with COVID-19, enrolled during active disease. Each CDR3 is given with its conserved first and last residue. D genes are given only for firm matches. Some rows have no size entry. The others give once, few or many, or a class for an expanded clone.

abundance	v_gene	j_gene	d_gene	CDR3aa	CDR3nt
.	TRBV2	TRBJ2-7	.	CASSVKTEYEQYF	TGTGCCAGCAGTGTAAAAACGGAGTACGAGCAGTACTTC
.	TRBV4-1	TRBJ1-1	TRBD1	CASSQEGRGRRNTEAFF	TGCGCCAGCAGCCAAGAAGGAAGGGGGCGGCGGAACACTGAAGCTTTCTTT
.	TRBV7-2	TRBJ2-1	.	CASSLDRDNEQFF	TGTGCCAGCAGCTTAGACAGGGACAATGAGCAGTTCTTC
.	TRBV20-1	TRBJ2-1	.	CSASYGSSLYYNEQFF	TGCAGTGCTAGTTACGGGAGTAGCCTTTATTACAATGAGCAGTTCTTC
.	TRBV30	TRBJ2-4	.	CAWSVGGRGAKNIQYF	TGTGCCTGGAGTGTAGGGGGACGGGGTGCCAAAAACATTCAGTACTTC
few	TRBV25-1	TRBJ1-2	TRBD1	CASSEVGDRGVLYGYTF	TGTGCCAGCAGTGAGGTGGGAGACAGGGGGGTCCTCTATGGCTACACCTTC
.	TRBV24-1	TRBJ1-4	.	CATRGGQDEKLFF	TGTGCCACCAGAGGAGGCCAGGATGAAAAACTGTTTTTT
.	TRBV6-5	TRBJ1-5	TRBD1	CAGNPGQGGQPQHF	TGTGCCGGCAATCCCGGACAGGGCGGTCAGCCCCAGCATTTT
.	TRBV28	TRBJ2-1	TRBD2	CASSPSGGGTSGYNEQFF	TGTGCCAGCAGTCCTTCCGGCGGGGGGACTAGCGGATACAATGAGCAGTTCTTC
.	TRBV6-1	TRBJ2-7	TRBD1	CASSFRDRGYEQYF	TGTGCCAGCAGTTTCCGGGACAGGGGTTACGAGCAGTACTTC
.	TRBV28	TRBJ1-2	.	CASSFRRAYGYTF	TGTGCCAGCAGTTTTCGGAGGGCCTATGGCTACACCTTC
.	TRBV9	TRBJ2-3	TRBD2	CASSVLSGRYTDTQYF	TGTGCCAGCAGCGTACTGAGCGGGAGGTACACAGATACGCAGTATTTT
.	TRBV5-5	TRBJ2-7	.	CASSPGQLYEQYF	TGTGCCAGCAGCCCAGGACAGCTCTACGAGCAGTACTTC
.	TRBV6-5	TRBJ1-1	.	CASSSYSLPMNTEAFF	TGTGCCAGCAGTTCTTACAGCCTTCCGATGAACACTGAAGCTTTCTTT
.	TRBV6-6	TRBJ1-1	TRBD1	CASSSHRGPLNTEAFF	TGTGCCAGCAGTTCTCACAGGGGTCCCCTGAACACTGAAGCTTTCTTT
once	TRBV7-9	TRBJ1-5	.	CASSSRTVAGNGPQHF	TGTGCCAGCAGCTCACGGACAGTTGCTGGCAACGGGCCCCAGCATTTT
.	TRBV10-3	TRBJ2-2	TRBD2	CAISAGTSGGNTGELFF	TGTGCCATCAGTGCCGGGACTAGCGGGGGAAACACCGGGGAGCTGTTTTTT
.	TRBV28	TRBJ1-2	.	CATFPTGVGTYGYTF	TGTGCCACCTTCCCGACAGGCGTCGGAACCTATGGCTACACCTTC
.	TRBV2	TRBJ2-7	.	CASSAREGGPYEQYF	TGTGCCAGCAGTGCCAGGGAAGGAGGGCCCTACGAGCAGTACTTC
once	TRBV7-2	TRBJ2-2	TRBD1	CASSSQGARVTGELFF	TGTGCCAGCAGCTCCCAGGGGGCGCGGGTCACCGGGGAGCTGTTTTTT
.	TRBV28	TRBJ2-1	TRBD2	CASSLGLAGEQFF	TGTGCCAGCAGTTTAGGGCTAGCGGGAGAACAGTTCTTC
once	TRBV7-7	TRBJ2-2	.	CASSLHPGDGELFF	TGTGCTAGCAGCCTTCATCCGGGGGACGGGGAGCTGTTTTTT
.	TRBV15	TRBJ1-2	.	CATSREDRRQDLF	TGTGCCACCAGCAGAGAAGACAGACGCCAGGACCTATTC
.	TRBV23-1	TRBJ2-4	.	CASISGPRTVPAKNIQYF	TGCGCCAGCATTTCGGGTCCCCGGACAGTTCCAGCCAAAAACATTCAGTACTTC
few	TRBV10-1	TRBJ1-1	.	CASSESPRVPSTEAFF	TGCGCCAGCAGTGAGTCACCGAGGGTCCCGAGCACTGAAGCTTTCTTT
.	TRBV18	TRBJ2-7	.	CASAPFGGEQYF	TGTGCCAGCGCCCCTTTTGGAGGCGAGCAGTACTTC
once	TRBV10-1	TRBJ1-2	.	CASSDGEAYGYTF	TGCGCCAGCAGTGATGGGGAGGCCTATGGCTACACCTTC
.	TRBV7-2	TRBJ2-5	.	CASTTEGAGRETQYF	TGTGCCAGCACGACTGAAGGGGCGGGGAGGGAGACCCAGTACTTC
.	TRBV7-3	TRBJ2-1	.	CASSLSSSYNEQFF	TGTGCCAGCAGCTTGTCGAGCTCCTACAATGAGCAGTTCTTC
once	TRBV5-1	TRBJ2-7	.	CASSLGTGPNTYEQYF	TGCGCCAGCAGCTTGGGCACAGGGCCGAATACCTACGAGCAGTACTTC
.	TRBV27	TRBJ2-7	TRBD2	CASSRKGLVQYEQYF	TGTGCCAGCAGTAGGAAAGGACTAGTTCAGTACGAGCAGTACTTC
.	TRBV5-1	TRBJ1-6	TRBD1	CASSLEGQGASPLHF	TGCGCCAGCAGCTTGGAGGGACAGGGGGCTTCACCCCTCCACTTT
.	TRBV28	TRBJ1-2	.	CASSLFSVNYGYTF	TGTGCCAGCAGTTTGTTTTCAGTGAACTATGGCTACACCTTC
.	TRBV18	TRBJ2-6	.	CASSPMVSPFSGANVLTF	TGTGCCAGCTCACCAATGGTCAGTCCTTTCTCTGGGGCCAACGTCCTGACTTTC
.	TRBV11-2	TRBJ2-7	TRBD2	CASSSGLAGSYEQYF	TGTGCCAGCAGCTCGGGACTAGCGGGGTCTTACGAGCAGTACTTC
once	TRBV28	TRBJ1-1	.	CASSLTGRGGTEAFF	TGTGCCAGCAGTTTAACAGGCAGGGGTGGCACTGAAGCTTTCTTT
.	TRBV2	TRBJ1-2	TRBD1	CASSDRTTGGYNTF	TGTGCCAGCAGTGATCGGACGACAGGGGGCTATAACACCTTC
.	TRBV4-1	TRBJ1-3	TRBD1	CASSPGQGAIGSGNTIYF	TGCGCCAGCAGCCCCGGACAGGGGGCAATCGGCTCTGGAAACACCATATATTTT
.	TRBV3-1/TRBV3-2	TRBJ1-1	.	CASSQVSREAFF	TGTGCCAGCAGCCAAGTAAGCCGTGAAGCTTTCTTT
.	TRBV7-2	TRBJ1-6	TRBD1	CASRSQGQPNSPLHF	TGTGCCAGCAGGTCCCAGGGACAGCCTAATTCACCCCTCCACTTT
once	TRBV3-1/TRBV3-2	TRBJ1-5	.	CASSQAGGGQPQHF	TGTGCCAGCAGCCAAGCTGGAGGAGGACAGCCCCAGCATTTT
once	TRBV24-1	TRBJ1-2	TRBD1	CATSGRGPDGYTF	TGTGCCACCAGTGGAAGGGGGCCAGATGGCTACACCTTC
few	TRBV6-5	TRBJ2-1	.	CASSSPGANNEQFF	TGTGCCAGCAGTTCTCCGGGAGCAAACAATGAGCAGTTCTTC
.	TRBV2	TRBJ2-7	TRBD1	CASLPGTGLGEQYF	TGTGCCAGCCTCCCCGGGACAGGGCTCGGCGAGCAGTACTTC
.	TRBV5-1	TRBJ2-3	TRBD2	CASSPRASGFSTDTQYF	TGCGCCAGCAGCCCCAGGGCTAGCGGGTTTTCCACAGATACGCAGTATTTT
.	TRBV5-1	TRBJ2-3	TRBD1	CASSLRTGAYTDTQYF	TGCGCCAGCAGCCTTCGGACAGGAGCCTACACAGATACGCAGTATTTT
once	TRBV29-1	TRBJ1-1	TRBD1	CSGRQGETEAFF	TGCAGCGGGCGACAGGGGGAAACTGAAGCTTTCTTT
.	TRBV27	TRBJ1-1	TRBD1	CASSSRTRGDTNTEAFF	TGTGCCAGCAGTTCGAGAACCAGGGGGGATACGAACACTGAAGCTTTCTTT
.	TRBV28	TRBJ1-5	.	CASSSTRPQHF	TGTGCCAGCAGTTCTACGAGGCCCCAGCATTTT
.	TRBV5-1	TRBJ1-1	TRBD1	CASSFGTENTEAFF	TGCGCCAGCAGCTTCGGGACAGAGAACACTGAAGCTTTCTTT
.	TRBV11-3	TRBJ2-7	TRBD1	CATSPGGTGAYEQYF	TGTGCCACCTCCCCCGGGGGGACAGGGGCCTACGAGCAGTACTTC
.	TRBV19	TRBJ1-5	.	CASSNIQGLGPQHF	TGTGCCAGTAGTAATATACAGGGATTGGGGCCCCAGCATTTT
.	TRBV5-5	TRBJ2-7	TRBD2	CASSPGGGRLSYEQYF	TGTGCCAGCAGCCCCGGGGGGGGACGTCTCTCCTACGAGCAGTACTTC
.	TRBV4-2	TRBJ1-3	TRBD1	CASSQEDTGGSGNTIYF	TGTGCCAGCAGCCAAGAAGACACAGGGGGCTCTGGAAACACCATATATTTT
.	TRBV3-1/TRBV3-2	TRBJ2-2	TRBD1	CASRGTGNSGGELFF	TGTGCCAGCAGAGGGACAGGGAATAGTGGCGGGGAGCTGTTTTTT